Below, 25 T cell receptor beta chains from the same sample are listed, as sequenced in a study of blood T cell repertoires in COVID-19. Data came from immunoSEQ multiplex PCR; TCRdb stores just in-frame clones and leaves some out. Among roughly 140,000 clones listed, 85% to 90% were seen once. Sequenced: peripheral blood. The source is a woman aged 40 to 50 with acute or convalescent COVID-19.

The chain recombines TRBV2 with TRBJ1-4; no definite D call. V shed 5 bases and J shed 0 bases, with 7 bases lying between them. The length of the CDR3 is 14 residues. Germline V gives CDR1 SNHLY, CDR2 FYNNEI. The CDR3 is CASSRRTTNEKLFF. CDR3 sequence (DNA): TGTGCCAGCAGTAGGAGAACAACTAATGAAAAACTGTTTTTT.

The chain uses TRBV14 and TRBJ2-5, with 7 bases aligning to TRBD2. The CDR3 extends over 16 amino acids. V was pared by 1 base and J by 3 bases, with 8 bases of the junction left unmatched. Germline V gives CDR1 SGHDN, CDR2 FVKESK. Written as DNA, the CDR3 is TGTGCCAGCAGCCAAGCAGGCGGGAGATGGGAAGAGACCCAGTACTTC. Its protein product is CASSQAGGRWEETQYF.

The J gene is TRBJ2-7, the V gene TRBV6-5; 8 nucleotides agree with TRBD1. Losses at the gene ends were 0 bases for V and 1 base for J; bases not matched to a gene: 2. CDR3 length equals 15 residues. CDR1 and CDR2 (germline): MNHEY, SVGAGI. In DNA, the CDR3 is TGTGCCAGCAGTTACTCCGGGACAGGTTCCTACGAGCAGTACTTC. Amino acid sequence: CASSYSGTGSYEQYF.

This clone occurred once. This chain links TRBV20-1 with TRBJ1-1; D remains unclear. V was trimmed by 3 bases and J by 1 base, leaving 15 bases between them. CDR3 length equals 15 residues. Germline assignment: CDR1 DFQATT and CDR2 SNEGSKA (reference sequence). CDR3 nucleotide sequence: TGCAGTGCTAGTGATAGAAAGAAAAGGAACACTGAAGCTTTCTTT. Residues: CSASDRKKRNTEAFF.

The chain is built from TRBV25-1 and TRBJ2-1, with D perhaps TRBD1 (5 bases). Trimming shortened V by 1 base and J by 8 bases, and 12 bases separated the two germline ends. The germline V gene has CDR1 MGHDK and CDR2 SYGVNS. There are 14 residues in the CDR3. Here the CDR3 reads CASSEWGRVYEQFF. The CDR3 region has the DNA TGTGCCAGCAGTGAATGGGGCAGGGTCTATGAGCAGTTCTTC.

The chain employs TRBV29-1 and TRBJ2-2, with 9 bases identical to TRBD1. CDR3 length equals 15 residues. The germline gives CDR1 SQVTM, CDR2 ANQGSEA. Trimming took 7 bases from V and 3 from J; bases not matched to a gene: 9. CDR3 in amino acids: CSAQTGTGYTGELFF. CDR3 nucleotide sequence: TGCAGCGCGCAAACGGGGACAGGGTACACCGGGGAGCTGTTTTTT.

This clone was observed a single time. No conserved phenylalanine or tryptophan ends this CDR3, so it is likely a read error. It is unclear where the CDR3 begins or ends on the DNA, so no DNA is shown, and the CDR3 is as TCRdb lists it. The chain has TRBV6-5 and TRBJ2-7; TRBD1 was called by the table and not checked on the DNA. The CDR3 has 13 amino acids, counting both end residues. Germline CDR1 MNHEY, CDR2 SVGAGI. CDR3 in amino acids: CASSLGPADRGLI.

This chain connects TRBV29-1 to TRBJ1-2; maybe TRBD1 (6 bases). CDR3 length: 14 amino acids. Per the germline V gene, CDR1 is SQVTM and CDR2 is ANQGSEA. The ends were cut back, 4 bases at V and 2 bases at J, with 14 bases in the middle. CDR3 sequence: CSVVGEGVNYGYTF. In DNA, the CDR3 is TGCAGCGTTGTAGGGGAGGGGGTGAACTATGGCTACACCTTC.

The V and J genes are TRBV24-1 and TRBJ2-1, with 11 bases identical to TRBD2. Germline assignment: CDR1 KGHDR and CDR2 SFDVKD. The junction had 20 bases not matched to a gene; V was cut back by 6 bases and J by 8 bases. The CDR3 is 19 amino acids. The CDR3 DNA sequence: TGTGCCACCAGTCCCGGACTAGCGGGTGGCCTGGGTTGGAACTATGAGCAGTTCTTC. It yields the protein CATSPGLAGGLGWNYEQFF.

The chain combines TRBV9 with TRBJ1-1; 8 bases agree with TRBD1. CDR1 and CDR2 (germline): SGDLS, YYNGEE. The CDR3 has 13 residues. Losses at the gene ends were 0 bases for V and 8 bases for J; bases not matched to a gene: 3. Here the CDR3 reads CASSVVGQGEAFF. The CDR3 region has the DNA TGTGCCAGCAGCGTAGTTGGACAGGGAGAAGCTTTCTTT.

The chain is built from TRBV29-1 and TRBJ1-3; a weak D match, TRBD1 (5 bases). The germline V gene encodes CDR1 SQVTM and CDR2 ANQGSEA. The germline V and J ends were trimmed by 4 bases and 0 bases, with 10 bases remaining between them. CDR3 length equals 14 residues. CDR3 sequence: CSVVGVSSGNTIYF. The CDR3 DNA reads TGCAGCGTTGTAGGGGTCAGCTCTGGAAACACCATATATTTT.

The rearrangement uses TRBV6-1 and TRBJ2-2; unclear D gene. CDR3 length equals 13 residues. The V end was cut by 2 bases, the J end by 2 bases, with 3 bases between. Germline V gives CDR1 MNHNS, CDR2 SASEGT. The CDR3 DNA sequence: TGTGCCAGCAGTGAACCAAACACCGGGGAGCTGTTTTTT. Its protein is CASSEPNTGELFF.

The chain is built from TRBV30 and TRBJ1-1, with D perhaps TRBD1 (5 bases). Germline assignment: CDR1 GTSNPN and CDR2 SVGIG (reference sequence). The V end was cut by 0 bases, the J end by 8 bases, with 19 bases between. The CDR3 is 15 residues long. The CDR3 region is CAWSVGMAGPSEAFF. For the CDR3, the DNA is TGTGCCTGGAGTGTCGGAATGGCAGGGCCATCCGAAGCTTTCTTT.

This clone was counted once. V usage is TRBV29-1 and J usage is TRBJ2-6; 9 bases agree with TRBD1. The CDR3 is 16 amino acids. Per the germline V gene, CDR1 is SQVTM and CDR2 is ANQGSEA. The V segment lost 4 bases and the J segment 4 bases; nucleotides outside the gene matches: 8. CDR3 nucleotides: TGCAGCGTTGGACAGGGGGGACCGTGGGGGGCCAACGTCCTGACTTTC. It encodes CSVGQGGPWGANVLTF.

Concerning this clone itself: This sample also contains other DNA sequences that code for the same CDR3. The chain uses TRBV28 and TRBJ2-2, with TRBD1 as a possible D gene (6 bases). Trimming left V 5 bases short and J 5 bases short, with 6 bases between. In germline, CDR1 is MDHEN, CDR2 SYDVKM. This CDR3 has 12 residues. The CDR3 reads CASSTGTGELFF. CDR3 nucleotide sequence: TGTGCCAGCAGTACAGGGACCGGGGAGCTGTTTTTT. The full variable domain, its missing parts supplied by reference TRBV28 and TRBJ2-2, is DVKVTQSSRYLVKRTGEKVFLECVQDMDHENMFWYRQDPGLGLRLIYFSYDVKMKEKGDIPEGYSVSREKKERFSLILESASTNQTSMYLCASSTGTGELFFGEGSRLTVL.

The genes are TRBV5-1 and TRBJ2-3, with 10 bases aligning to TRBD2. Germline trimming cut 1 base from V and 6 bases from J; bases unmatched to any gene: 5. From germline, CDR1 is SGHRS and CDR2 YFSETQ. The CDR3 sequence is 15 residues long. The CDR3 spells CASSLSLAGADTQYF. The CDR3 nucleotides read TGCGCCAGCAGCTTGTCCCTAGCGGGAGCTGATACGCAGTATTTT. Complete variable domain (other parts from reference TRBV5-1 and TRBJ2-3): KAGVTQTPRYLIKTRGQQVTLSCSPISGHRSVSWYQQTPGQGLQFLFEYFSETQRNKGNFPGRFSGRQFSNSRSEMNVSTLELGDSALYLCASSLSLAGADTQYFGPGTRLTVL.

This clone showed up just a few times. The rearrangement uses TRBV5-1 and TRBJ1-6, with D unresolved. The CDR3 contains 14 residues. CDR1 is SGHRS and CDR2 is YFSETQ in the germline V gene. Trimming took off 0 bases at V and 8 bases at J, with 9 bases between the two ends. CDR3 bases: TGCGCCAGCAGCTTGGGCAGTTACGATTCACCCCTCCACTTT. Protein sequence: CASSLGSYDSPLHF.

This chain uses TRBV28 with TRBJ1-5, with a possible D match to TRBD1 (5 bases). Germline loops: CDR1 MDHEN, CDR2 SYDVKM. V shed 8 bases and J shed 6 bases, with 14 bases lying between them. The CDR3 contains 13 residues. The CDR3 nucleotides read TGTGCCAGCCGGGGGGGATTGAGTCAGCCCCAGCATTTT. This sequence encodes CASRGGLSQPQHF.

This chain connects TRBV24-1 to TRBJ2-2; tentatively, D is TRBD2 (7 bases). The CDR3 contains 18 residues. Germline V lookup: CDR1 KGHDR, CDR2 SFDVKD. Trimming took off 2 bases at V and 7 bases at J, with 22 bases between the two ends. CDR3 DNA sequence: TGTGCCACCAGTGATTATGGGGGGCGGGGGCGCAAAGACGGGGAGCTGTTTTTT. Residues: CATSDYGGRGRKDGELFF.

This CDR3 reads CASSLMGQGITEAFF. CDR3 nucleotides: TGTGCCAGCAGCTTAATGGGACAGGGGATCACTGAAGCTTTCTTT. V usage is TRBV7-3 and J usage is TRBJ1-1; 10 nucleotides match TRBD1. J was trimmed by 4 bases and V by 1 base; bases with no gene match: 3. The CDR3 is made up of 15 amino acids. CDR1 is SGHTA and CDR2 is FQGTGA in the germline V gene.

V and J are TRBV19 and TRBJ2-2, with TRBD2 as a possible D gene (5 bases). The CDR3 runs 13 residues. Germline V gene data show CDR1 as LNHDA and CDR2 as SQIVND (reference sequence). The ends were cut back, 2 bases at V and 6 bases at J, with 7 bases in the middle. CDR3 amino acids: CASSIRGSGELFF. CDR3 bases: TGTGCCAGTAGTATAAGAGGGTCCGGGGAGCTGTTTTTT.

This sequence joins TRBV9 and TRBJ1-2; 7 nucleotides agree with TRBD1. Germline lookup yields CDR1 SGDLS and CDR2 YYNGEE. Unmatched junction bases numbered 7, after V lost 1 base and J lost 7 bases. This CDR3 spans 14 amino acids. The CDR3 region is CASSVPQGLGGYTF. DNA of the CDR3: TGTGCCAGCAGCGTACCACAGGGGTTGGGTGGCTACACCTTC.

The V call is TRBV9, the J call TRBJ2-1; 10 nucleotides match TRBD2. From germline, CDR1 is SGDLS and CDR2 YYNGEE. Trimming cost V 4 bases and J 7 bases; bases outside gene matches: 14. This CDR3 has 17 amino acids. CDR3 in amino acids: CASSSWQSGRARNEQFF. The CDR3 DNA follows: TGTGCCAGCAGCTCCTGGCAAAGCGGGAGGGCCAGGAATGAGCAGTTCTTC.

This chain links TRBV18 with TRBJ2-1, with a possible D match to TRBD1 (5 bases). Germline CDR1 KGHSH, CDR2 LQKENI. The CDR3 sequence is 13 residues long. V was trimmed by 7 bases and J by 2 bases, leaving 9 bases between them. The CDR3 sequence is CASLDSPYNEQFF. CDR3 nucleotide sequence: TGTGCCAGCTTAGACAGTCCCTACAATGAGCAGTTCTTC.

V is TRBV11-3 and J is TRBJ2-7; D gene unclear. V was trimmed by 7 bases and J by 3 bases, leaving 7 bases between them. The germline V gene has CDR1 SGHNT and CDR2 YENEEA. CDR3 size: 11 residues. The CDR3, as DNA: TGTGCCAGCACCAACGGCTACGAGCAGTACTTC. Translation gives CASTNGYEQYF.